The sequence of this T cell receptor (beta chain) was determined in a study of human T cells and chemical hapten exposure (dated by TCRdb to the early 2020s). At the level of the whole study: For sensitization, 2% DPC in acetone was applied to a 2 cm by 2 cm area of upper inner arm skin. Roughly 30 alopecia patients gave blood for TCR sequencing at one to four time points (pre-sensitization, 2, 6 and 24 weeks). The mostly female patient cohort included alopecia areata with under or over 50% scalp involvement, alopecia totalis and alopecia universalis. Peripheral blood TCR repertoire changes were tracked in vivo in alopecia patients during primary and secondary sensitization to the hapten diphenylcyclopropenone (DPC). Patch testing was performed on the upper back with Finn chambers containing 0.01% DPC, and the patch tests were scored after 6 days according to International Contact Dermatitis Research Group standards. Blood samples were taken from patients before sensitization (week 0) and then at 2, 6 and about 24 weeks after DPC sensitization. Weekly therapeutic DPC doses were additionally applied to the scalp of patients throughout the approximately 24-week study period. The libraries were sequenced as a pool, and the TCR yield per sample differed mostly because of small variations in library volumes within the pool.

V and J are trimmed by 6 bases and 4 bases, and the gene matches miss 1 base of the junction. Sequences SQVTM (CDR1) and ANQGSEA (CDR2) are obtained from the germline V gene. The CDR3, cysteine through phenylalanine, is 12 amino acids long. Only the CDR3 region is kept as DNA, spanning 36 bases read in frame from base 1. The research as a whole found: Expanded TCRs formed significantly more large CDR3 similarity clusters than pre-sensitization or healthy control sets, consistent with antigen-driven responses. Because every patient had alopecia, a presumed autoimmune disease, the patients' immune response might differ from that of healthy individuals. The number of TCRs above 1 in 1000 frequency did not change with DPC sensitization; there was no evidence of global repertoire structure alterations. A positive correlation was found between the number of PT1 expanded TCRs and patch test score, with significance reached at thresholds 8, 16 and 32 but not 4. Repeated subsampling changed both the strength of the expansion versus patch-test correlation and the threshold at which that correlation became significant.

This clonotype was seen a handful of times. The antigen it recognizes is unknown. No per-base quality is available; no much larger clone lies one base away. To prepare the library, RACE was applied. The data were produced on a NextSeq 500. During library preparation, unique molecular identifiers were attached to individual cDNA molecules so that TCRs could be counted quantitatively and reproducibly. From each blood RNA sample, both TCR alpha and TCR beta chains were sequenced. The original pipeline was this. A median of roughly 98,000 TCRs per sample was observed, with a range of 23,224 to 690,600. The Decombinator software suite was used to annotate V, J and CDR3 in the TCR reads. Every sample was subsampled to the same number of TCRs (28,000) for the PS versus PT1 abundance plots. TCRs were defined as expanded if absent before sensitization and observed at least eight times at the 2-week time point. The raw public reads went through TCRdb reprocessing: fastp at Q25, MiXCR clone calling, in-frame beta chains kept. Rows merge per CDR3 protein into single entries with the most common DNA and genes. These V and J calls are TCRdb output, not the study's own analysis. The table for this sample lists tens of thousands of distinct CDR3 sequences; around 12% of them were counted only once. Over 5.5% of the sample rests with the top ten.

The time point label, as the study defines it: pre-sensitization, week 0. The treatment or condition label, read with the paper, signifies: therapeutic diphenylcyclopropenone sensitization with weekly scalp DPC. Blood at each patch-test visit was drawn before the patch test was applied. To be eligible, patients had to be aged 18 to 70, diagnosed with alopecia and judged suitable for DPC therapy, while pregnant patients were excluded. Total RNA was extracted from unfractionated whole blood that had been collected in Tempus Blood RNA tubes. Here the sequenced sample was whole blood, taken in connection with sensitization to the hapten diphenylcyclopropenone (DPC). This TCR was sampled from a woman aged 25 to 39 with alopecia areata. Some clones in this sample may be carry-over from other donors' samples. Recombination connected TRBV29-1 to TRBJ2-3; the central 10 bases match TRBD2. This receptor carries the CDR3 CSVGTSADTQYF. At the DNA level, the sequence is TGCAGCGTGGGGACTAGCGCAGATACGCAGTATTTT.